This T cell receptor beta chain was sequenced in a study of T cells in Graves' hyperthyroidism and ophthalmopathy (dated by TCRdb to about 2019). Regarding the study in general: Peripheral blood samples were taken at the time of initial diagnosis, prior to any treatment. A discovery cohort of roughly 100 patients, about 44 with Graves' ophthalmopathy and 55 to 60 with stable Graves' hyperthyroidism, was used to find distinguishing TCR V-J signatures. Prospective prediction of ophthalmopathy was tested in an independent validation cohort consisting of 18 to 20 hyperthyroidism patients and some 17 patients who later progressed to ophthalmopathy. The approximately 100 discovery patients were randomly split 7:3 into training and test sets. In addition, the study compared T-cell repertoires in thyroid tissue and in blood from about six Graves' hyperthyroidism patients. Once sampling was done, hyperthyroidism patients were given methimazole at a starting dose of 30 mg daily, whereas ophthalmopathy patients were given high-dose intravenous methylprednisolone. TCR Vbeta CDR3 sequencing of roughly 140 peripheral blood samples (fewer than 45 ophthalmopathy, roughly 72 hyperthyroidism and approximately 17 progressor patients) is reported in the paper. Broader findings and caveats from the paper: In validation, the model predicted progression to ophthalmopathy with approximately 71% sensitivity and approximately 72% specificity, a median of 6.5 months before onset. In cross-validation, a model built on a 13 V-J signature told ophthalmopathy apart from stable hyperthyroidism with 85% to 90% sensitivity and around 83% specificity, and in testing the same model reached 80%/75%. Most expanded thyroid clonotypes (frequency above 0.001) were also detected in blood, a finding suggesting that blood repertoires may reflect thyroid immune responses. No statistical method was used to set the sample size in advance, and investigators knew the group allocation.

As concerns this clonotype: Its antigen is unknown. No much larger clone is present one base from it, and per-base qualities are unavailable.

As encoded in the germline V gene, CDR1 is MDHEN while CDR2 is SYDVKM. Spanning cysteine to phenylalanine, the CDR3 consists of 17 amino acids. Just CDR3 DNA is preserved here, 51 bases in frame from base 1. Trimming takes 4 bases from V and 1 base from J, and the germline ends sit 20 bases apart. The TCR beta CDR3 regions were amplified from the RNA transcripts. The TCR CDR3 was subjected to a first round of RT-PCR using the HTBI primer set and the Qiagen OneStep RT-PCR kit. Libraries were constructed in a second round of multiplex PCR, after which size selection and purification were performed. Paired-end sequencing of the libraries was performed with 100 bp reads on an Illumina HiSeq2000. On the study's bioinformatics: Raw data were processed with SOAPnuke, discarding reads with adapters, uncalled bases, mean Phred below 15, or no exact constant-primer or identifier match. High-quality paired reads were merged with COPE v1.2.5, and unique nucleotide sequences were defined as clonotypes. MiTCR v1.1 was used to align clonotypes to the IMGT TRBV, TRBD and TRBJ reference segments. The analysis included only V-J combinations with a frequency above 0.0001, which together covered approximately 99% of the repertoires. A TCS score was defined as the ratio of F50 (clonal expansion) to E x V (chaos), with BLOSUM62-based TCRdist applied between CDR3 peptides within each V-J. Welch's t-statistics and random forest reduced approximately 520 V-J features to roughly 13, which were used in a naive Bayes classifier (R e1071). The raw public reads went through TCRdb reprocessing: fastp at Q25, MiXCR clone calling, in-frame beta chains kept. Every distinct CDR3 protein forms one entry, paired with its most common genes and DNA. TCRdb's processing, not the study's, gives the V and J calls here. The sample table lists some 690,000 distinct CDR3 sequences, roughly 17% of them with a count of one. The ten biggest clones cover about 14% of the sample.

A patient counted as having stable Graves' hyperthyroidism if no progression to ophthalmopathy occurred over 18 months of follow-up. Hyperthyroidism patients were newly diagnosed, with disease duration under 2 months, and aged 18 to 65 years. Any patient with an uncontrolled infection, another autoimmune disease, pregnancy or lactation was excluded. Diagnoses were based on clinical symptoms, serum thyroxine and TRAb, thyroid ultrasound and orbital computed tomography. PBMCs were separated from 8 to 10 ml of fresh peripheral blood using Ficoll-Paque density gradient centrifugation. Total RNA was extracted using Trizol reagent, and RNA quality was assessed on an Agilent 2100 Bioanalyzer.

The chain is assembled from TRBV28 and TRBJ2-7, and possibly TRBD2, on 6 matching bases. This receptor was taken from a middle-aged man with Graves' hyperthyroidism. Material: blood. The CDR3 is CASSSPTSTTRSYEQYF. The nucleotides read TGTGCCAGCAGTTCCCCGACTAGTACGACGAGGTCCTACGAGCAGTACTTC.